This T cell receptor beta chain was found in a study of human T cells and chemical hapten exposure. Across the whole study: Upper-back patches of 0.01% DPC were read at 6 days. Patients, largely female, had alopecia areata, totalis or universalis.

As to time point: patch test 3, about 24 weeks after DPC sensitization. Treatment described: therapeutic diphenylcyclopropenone sensitization with weekly scalp DPC. This CDR3 has 17 amino acids. The V and J ends lost 5 bases and 4 bases respectively, with 21 bases between them. TCRdb ran MiXCR on the RACE reads and lists one entry per CDR3 protein. The table lists 70,000 or so distinct CDR3 sequences, more than 9.5% of them singletons. This clonotype turned up a few times. Its antigen remains unknown. Study conclusions and caveats: It was expanded TCRs that formed significantly more large CDR3 similarity clusters than controls did.

This TCR derives from a woman aged 50 to 60 with alopecia areata. Some clones in this sample may be carry-over from other donors' samples. This rearrangement joins TRBV12-3 or TRBV12-4 to TRBJ1-5; possible D gene TRBD1, 5 bases. The sequences come from whole blood, collected in connection with sensitization to the hapten diphenylcyclopropenone (DPC). The DNA of the CDR3 is TGTGCCAGCAGTCCCGTTGGCACAGGAGGGCTGAATCAGCCCCAGCATTTT. It specifies CASSPVGTGGLNQPQHF.